One sample yielded the 25 T cell receptor beta chains listed below, sequenced in a study of CD8+ T cells in alopecia areata. cDNA serving as the sequencing template came from extracted, reverse transcribed RNA. Libraries were prepared by immunoSEQ multiplex PCR; TCRdb keeps only in-frame clonotypes and omits some of them. The sample lists more than 85,000 clones, less than 50% seen once, with 0.7% to 0.95% in the top ten. The sequenced sample consisted of CD4+ T cells sorted from blood. These receptors were obtained from a human donor with alopecia areata.

The chain carries TRBV4-1 and TRBJ2-5; D possibly corresponds to TRBD2 (6 bases). Germline loops: CDR1 MGHRA, CDR2 YSYEKL. This CDR3 spans 18 amino acids. Trimming stripped 1 base from V and 5 bases from J, with 23 bases between. The CDR3, as DNA: TGCGCCAGCAGCCAAGGAATGACTAGAGGGATTAATAGGGAGACCCAGTACTTC. This translates into CASSQGMTRGINRETQYF.

The rearrangement links TRBV4-1 to TRBJ2-1, with 11 bases fitting TRBD2. Losses at the gene ends were 4 bases for V and 10 bases for J; bases not matched to a gene: 12. This CDR3 contains 16 residues. Germline lookup yields CDR1 MGHRA and CDR2 YSYEKL. The CDR3 here is CASSPERLAGPQEQFF. In nucleotides, the CDR3 is TGCGCCAGCAGCCCGGAAAGACTAGCGGGACCCCAGGAGCAGTTCTTC.

The CDR3 spells CAWSLARATDTQYF. Here the CDR3 DNA reads TGTGCCTGGAGTTTAGCCAGGGCCACAGATACGCAGTATTTT. The genes are TRBV30 and TRBJ2-3; D is possibly TRBD1 (5 bases). CDR3 length: 14 amino acids. Germline V gene lookup returns CDR1 GTSNPN and CDR2 SVGIG (reference sequence). The germline V and J ends were trimmed by 2 bases and 2 bases, with 11 bases remaining between them. Full variable domain (outside the CDR3, taken from reference TRBV30 and TRBJ2-3): SQTIHQWPATLVQPVGSPLSLECTVEGTSNPNLYWYRQAAGRGLQLLFYSVGIGQISSEVPQNLSASRPQDRQFILSSKKLLLSDSGFYLCAWSLARATDTQYFGPGTRLTVL.

This clone occurred once. The chain links TRBV30 to TRBJ1-1; the D is unclear. The CDR3 extends over 11 amino acids. CDR1 is GTSNPN and CDR2 is SVGIG in the germline V gene (reference sequence). The V and J ends lost 2 bases and 6 bases respectively, with 7 bases between them. CDR3 sequence: CAWSFSAEAFF. The CDR3 nucleotides read TGTGCCTGGAGTTTTTCCGCTGAAGCTTTCTTT.

This chain connects TRBV7-6 to TRBJ2-4; tentative D call: TRBD1 (5 bases). V was shortened by 5 bases and J by 5 bases, with 16 bases between the two germline ends. CDR3 length equals 15 residues. Per germline, CDR1 SGHVS and CDR2 FNYEAQ. Here the CDR3 DNA reads TGTGCCAGCAGCCAGGGCACTGCGAGGCAAAACATTCAGTACTTC. This translates into CASSQGTARQNIQYF.

The chain has TRBV2 and TRBJ1-6, with TRBD1 matching 9 bases. V lost 10 bases to trimming and J lost 8 bases; unmatched junction nucleotides: 3. The CDR3 runs to 12 residues. The germline V gene has CDR1 SNHLY and CDR2 FYNNEI. The CDR3, as DNA: TGTGCCAAGGGACAGGGTGATTCACCCCTCCACTTT. Protein product: CAKGQGDSPLHF.

This clone was recorded a few times. The rearrangement joins TRBV6-5 to TRBJ1-5, with TRBD1 identical over 8 bases. From germline, CDR1 is MNHEY and CDR2 SVGAGI. The CDR3 sequence is 14 residues long. V dropped 5 bases and J dropped 5; count of bases not matched to a gene: 5. The CDR3 loop reads CASSGDRRYQPQHF. The CDR3 region has the DNA TGTGCCAGCAGTGGGGACAGGAGATATCAGCCCCAGCATTTT.

This clone was observed a few times. One end of the junction fails to match germline, which may point to a read error. This chain joins TRBV19 and TRBJ2-1; 10 nucleotides match TRBD2. The CDR3 is 15 residues long. Germline CDR1 LNHDA, CDR2 SQIVND (reference sequence). CDR3 sequence reads: CASGIWGLARNEQFF. DNA for the CDR3: TGTGCCAGTGGTATTTGGGGACTAGCGCGGAATGAGCAGTTCTTC.

The chain carries TRBV6-6 and TRBJ2-4; the D gene is possibly TRBD2 (5 bases). The CDR3 has 12 residues. CDR1 is MNHNY, CDR2 SVGAGI, per germline (reference sequence). V was trimmed by 9 bases and J by 8 bases, leaving 14 bases between them. CDR3 DNA sequence: TGTGCCAGTTGCTTCCAGGAGGACATTCAGTACTTC. It encodes CASCFQEDIQYF.

This chain links TRBV6-5 with TRBJ1-4; D unresolved. The CDR3 covers 12 residues. Trimming removed 2 bases from V and 10 bases from J, with 8 bases in between. Germline CDR1 reads MNHEY; CDR2 reads SVGAGI. CDR3 bases: TGTGCCAGCAGTTACACAGCTGGAAAACTGTTTTTT. Residues: CASSYTAGKLFF.

The chain uses TRBV2 and TRBJ2-5; 8 bases line up with TRBD2. This CDR3 spans 14 amino acids. CDR1 and CDR2 (germline): SNHLY, FYNNEI. With V trimmed by 4 bases and J by 7 bases, 8 bases remained unmatched. The CDR3 protein is CASSGRAGEVTQYF. The CDR3 DNA sequence: TGTGCCAGCAGTGGTCGAGCGGGGGAGGTGACCCAGTACTTC.

This chain joins TRBV9 and TRBJ1-1; 7 bases agree with TRBD1. Germline CDR1 is SGDLS and CDR2 is YYNGEE. The ends lost 6 bases at V and 1 base at J; junction bases unmatched: 15. There are 17 residues in the CDR3. The chain's CDR3 is CASTPGDSAKSNTEAFF. CDR3 DNA sequence: TGTGCCAGCACGCCCGGGGACAGCGCAAAATCGAACACTGAAGCTTTCTTT.

V and J are TRBV29-1 and TRBJ2-5; TRBD1 is a possible D gene (6 bases). The CDR3 runs 13 residues. V lost 6 bases to trimming and J lost 5 bases, with 16 bases between them. CDR1 is SQVTM, CDR2 ANQGSEA, per germline. This CDR3 reads CSVEKGVGETQYF. The CDR3 DNA sequence: TGCAGCGTAGAAAAGGGGGTCGGGGAGACCCAGTACTTC.

This clone was seen only a few times. This chain connects TRBV15 to TRBJ2-7, with D possibly matching TRBD2 (6 bases). Germline V gives CDR1 LNHNV, CDR2 YYDKDF (reference sequence). The CDR3 has 15 amino acids. V gave up 0 bases and J gave up 4 bases, with 13 bases separating them. The CDR3 DNA reads TGTGCCACCAGCAGAGAGGCTAGCGCGGGGTACGAGCAGTACTTC. Translation gives CATSREASAGYEQYF. Together with reference TRBV15 and TRBJ2-7, the CDR3 gives the full variable domain: DAMVIQNPRYQVTQFGKPVTLSCSQTLNHNVMYWYQQKSSQAPKLLFHYYDKDFNNEADTPDNFQSRRPNTSFCFLDIRSPGLGDTAMYLCATSREASAGYEQYFGPGTRLTVT.

V and J are TRBV20-1 and TRBJ2-7; D is unclear. The CDR3 runs to 10 residues. Germline CDR1 is DFQATT and CDR2 is SNEGSKA (reference sequence). The V end was cut by 6 bases, the J end by 3 bases, with 6 bases between. As DNA, the CDR3 is TGCAGTGCACTCCACTACGAGCAGTACTTC. This gives the protein CSALHYEQYF.

This rearrangement joins TRBV30 to TRBJ2-5; 8 bases agree with TRBD2. The germline V gene has CDR1 GTSNPN and CDR2 SVGIG (reference sequence). Germline trimming cut 3 bases from V and 4 bases from J; bases unmatched to any gene: 4. This CDR3 is built from 13 residues. CDR3 region: CAWSGGARETQYF. Here the CDR3 DNA reads TGTGCCTGGAGCGGGGGGGCCAGAGAGACCCAGTACTTC.

The V call is TRBV7-2, the J call TRBJ1-2; possibly TRBD1 for D (5 bases). The CDR3 extends over 14 amino acids. Germline CDR1 reads SGHTA; CDR2 reads FQGNSA. The germline V and J ends were trimmed by 5 bases and 4 bases, with 14 bases remaining between them. DNA of the CDR3: TGTGCCAGCAGCCCAGGGATGTCCTTCTATGGCTACACCTTC. This sequence encodes CASSPGMSFYGYTF.

The genes are TRBV2 and TRBJ2-5, with a weak D call TRBD2 (7 bases). Germline assignment: CDR1 SNHLY and CDR2 FYNNEI. Trimming cost V 7 bases and J 2 bases, with 14 bases left between them. The length of the CDR3 is 14 residues. DNA of the CDR3: TGTGCCAGCAAATGGCGGGGGCGGCAAGAGACCCAGTACTTC. As protein: CASKWRGRQETQYF.

J is TRBJ2-7 and V is TRBV30; D not resolved. This CDR3 region has 12 residues. The germline CDR1 and CDR2 sequences are GTSNPN and SVGIG (reference sequence). The germline V and J ends were trimmed by 2 bases and 0 bases, with 5 bases remaining between them. The CDR3 sequence: CAWSHSSYEQYF. CDR3 DNA: TGTGCCTGGAGTCATTCCTCCTACGAGCAGTACTTC.

This chain connects TRBV28 to TRBJ1-1; no definite D call. The CDR3 runs 12 residues. Germline assignment: CDR1 MDHEN and CDR2 SYDVKM. V shed 3 bases and J shed 3 bases, with 5 bases lying between them. The DNA for the CDR3 is TGTGCCAGCAGTTTGGCTGACACTGAAGCTTTCTTT. This codes for CASSLADTEAFF. Drawing the rest from reference TRBV28 and TRBJ1-1, the complete variable domain is DVKVTQSSRYLVKRTGEKVFLECVQDMDHENMFWYRQDPGLGLRLIYFSYDVKMKEKGDIPEGYSVSREKKERFSLILESASTNQTSMYLCASSLADTEAFFGQGTRLTVV.

The chain is built from TRBV29-1 and TRBJ2-3, with 7 bases matching TRBD2. V lost 4 bases to trimming and J lost 8 bases; unmatched junction nucleotides: 12. The CDR3 is made up of 14 amino acids. CDR1 and CDR2 from the germline V gene are SQVTM and ANQGSEA. CDR3 sequence reads: CSVVGVGGILTQYF. The DNA of the CDR3 is TGCAGCGTTGTTGGGGTCGGGGGGATCCTTACGCAGTATTTT.

This clone was detected only a few times. In nucleotides, the CDR3 is TGCAGCGTTGAGCGAAAACAGGGAGGGACAGATACGCAGTATTTT. Its translation is CSVERKQGGTDTQYF. The rearrangement joins TRBV29-1 to TRBJ2-3, with D maybe TRBD2 (7 bases). The CDR3 is 15 residues long. From germline, CDR1 is SQVTM and CDR2 ANQGSEA. Trimming left V 3 bases short and J 3 bases short, with 16 bases between.

This chain uses TRBV27 with TRBJ2-7; 7 positions match TRBD2. This CDR3 has 15 amino acids. V shed 3 bases, J shed 4 bases, and the junction held 9 bases outside the gene matches. From germline, CDR1 is MNHEY and CDR2 SMNVEV (reference sequence). The CDR3 sequence is CASSFLAGEGYEQYF. The CDR3 nucleotides read TGTGCCAGCAGTTTTTTGGCGGGAGAAGGTTACGAGCAGTACTTC.

The J gene is TRBJ2-5, the V gene TRBV29-1; possibly TRBD1 for D (5 bases). This CDR3 is built from 12 residues. Germline-derived CDR1 and CDR2 are SQVTM and ANQGSEA. V dropped 4 bases and J dropped 5 bases, with 11 bases sitting between them. The CDR3, as DNA: TGCAGCGTTGCGGCAGGGTCGGAGACCCAGTACTTC. Amino acid sequence: CSVAAGSETQYF. The whole variable domain, filled in from reference TRBV29-1 and TRBJ2-5, reads SAVISQKPSRDICQRGTSLTIQCQVDSQVTMMFWYRQQPGQSLTLIATANQGSEATYESGFVIDKFPISRPNLTFSTLTVSNMSPEDSSIYLCSVAAGSETQYFGPGTRLLVL.

DNA of the CDR3: TGTGCCAGCGGGACCTCCTACGAGCAGTACTTC. Translating it yields CASGTSYEQYF. This chain uses TRBV28 with TRBJ2-7, with D possibly called TRBD1 or TRBD2 (5 bases each). Trimming cost V 8 bases and J 0 bases, with 5 bases left between them. The CDR3 is made up of 11 amino acids. Per germline, CDR1 MDHEN and CDR2 SYDVKM.